The source of this T cell receptor (beta chain) is a study of blood T cell repertoires in COVID-19 (dated by TCRdb to 2018 to 2020). At the level of the whole study: Samples from collaborators originated in the United States, Italy and Spain and spanned both the acute and convalescent phases of COVID-19. The material from the prospective study consisted of cDNA or gDNA derived from T cells, B-cell-depleted T cells, or PBMCs. Deeply sampled blood TCRbeta repertoires from subjects exposed to, actively infected with, or recovered from COVID-19 were included in the dataset. The repertoires were released in a freely available public database intended as a resource for research on the immune response to SARS-CoV-2. The samples were drawn from the first 160 participants of the ongoing ImmuneRACE study and from roughly 1,300 subjects provided by 6 global collaborators. The sample metadata nearly always contained a de-identified subject ID, COVID-19 status, age in years and sex. Where HLA class I and class II types were available, the types were taken from metadata supplied by the sample provider, not from assay-based typing. The paper as a whole reports these results and caveats: Clinical and demographic metadata were provided uncurated, with the amount varying by source and participant.

Between the V and J ends, shortened by 4 bases and 5 bases respectively, the junction contains 23 bases. CDR1 and CDR2 (LGHNA, YSLEER) derive from the germline V gene. The CDR3 sequence holds 17 residues, the cysteine and phenylalanine included. Only the CDR3 region is kept as DNA, spanning 51 bases read in frame from base 1. The immunoSEQ Assay, a bias-controlled multiplex PCR, was used to amplify TCRbeta CDR3 regions from genomic DNA. From the authors' description of their analysis: Nucleated cell counts per sample were estimated from amplification of reference gene primers within the assay. Sequence reads were collapsed and filtered to measure the absolute abundance of every unique TCRbeta CDR3 rearrangement. For each sample, productive Simpson clonality was calculated as the square root of Simpson's diversity index over productive rearrangements. Drawn from immuneACCESS, this table holds only the in-frame rearrangements with V and J called that TCRdb kept. Clones are partly lost; checked studies trace under half to an unresolved V gene and leave the rest unexplained. The D gene and trimming were derived from the DNA, and the V and J assignments and clone size from that table. The table for this sample lists about 160,000 clones; 86% of them were counted only once. The ten largest clones take up 5.5% to 7% of the sample.

Concerning this clone itself: Its antigen target is currently unknown. Within one base of it there is no much larger clone, and no base qualities were kept.

Whole blood was collected in K2EDTA tubes by collaborating institutions according to the institutions' own protocols. For TCRbeta analysis, collaborator samples were shipped as frozen whole blood, as isolated PBMCs, or as DNA extracted from either sample type. The chain was built from TRBV4-3 and TRBJ1-2, with TRBD1 perhaps the D gene, on 5 matching bases. The sequencing input was peripheral blood. This receptor was identified in a man aged 45-60 years with active or convalescent COVID-19. The CDR3 region has the sequence CASSLSSSGVEGYGYTF. The nucleotide sequence is given as TGCGCCAGCAGCCTCTCTTCTTCCGGGGTGGAGGGGTATGGCTACACCTTC.